This T cell receptor (beta chain) comes out of a study of lymphopenia after photon versus proton radiotherapy. Germline assignment: CDR1 SGDLS and CDR2 YYNGEE. The V and J ends lost 3 bases and 3 bases, in that order; junction bases with no gene match: 4. The CDR3 totals 15 residues. Notes on this clone: Its antigen remains unidentified.

TCRdb's copy holds only in-frame clones and misses some; the assay was immunoSEQ multiplex PCR. The data contain about 7,300 clones, approximately 93% of them singletons. Whole-study findings and limits: Post-nadir diversity loss with photons came from oligoclonal expansion, particularly CD8+ Temra cells. Larger post-nadir TCR diversity loss correlated inversely with survival in deceased patients.

Specimen: peripheral blood, collected from a patient treated with photon-based radiotherapy. The sequence was obtained from a woman aged 45-65 years with cholangiocarcinoma. The chain couples TRBV9 to TRBJ2-1, with 9 bases identical to TRBD1. CDR3 residues: CASSGPGQGYNEQFF. CDR3 coding DNA: TGTGCCAGCAGCGGACCGGGACAGGGCTACAATGAGCAGTTCTTC.